The 14 T cell receptor beta chains listed next were all sequenced from one sample in a study of cytomegalovirus exposure and HLA in healthy donors. The PCR ran on 60 Vbeta and 13 Jbeta primers. Sequencing was performed with immunoSEQ multiplex PCR; in TCRdb, only in-frame clones are kept and a portion is missing. The table lists approximately 97,000 clones, about four fifths of them singletons. Sample: PBMCs. The receptor set was obtained from a woman between 35 and 50 years old in good health and CMV-seropositive.

The J gene is TRBJ1-2, the V gene TRBV7-9; 7 bases are a match to TRBD1. Germline V gene sequence: CDR1 SEHNR, CDR2 FQNEAQ (reference sequence). The trim removed 4 bases at V and 4 bases at J, leaving 3 bases unmatched. The CDR3 is 13 residues long. In nucleotides, the CDR3 is TGTGCCAGCAGCTCGGGACAGACCTATGGCTACACCTTC. Translating it yields CASSSGQTYGYTF.

This clone was seen only a few times. The V gene is TRBV9, the J gene TRBJ2-3, with 10 bases fitting TRBD1. V shed 0 bases and J 1 base; nucleotides not matched to a gene: 5. The CDR3 is 17 residues long. From germline, CDR1 is SGDLS and CDR2 YYNGEE. CDR3 bases: TGTGCCAGCAGCGTAGTATCCGGGACAGGGGGCACAGATACGCAGTATTTT. This sequence encodes CASSVVSGTGGTDTQYF.

The chain links TRBV7-9 to TRBJ1-2; D possibly corresponds to TRBD1 (5 bases). Trimming pared 1 base from V and 8 bases from J, leaving 14 bases between. In germline, CDR1 is SEHNR, CDR2 FQNEAQ (reference sequence). The CDR3 extends over 14 amino acids. This chain's CDR3 is CASSLEEGRRGYTF. For the CDR3, the DNA is TGTGCCAGCAGCTTAGAGGAGGGGCGGCGCGGCTACACCTTC. Using reference TRBV7-9 and TRBJ1-2 for the parts outside the CDR3, the full variable domain is DTGVSQNPRHKITKRGQNVTFRCDPISEHNRLYWYRQTLGQGPEFLTYFQNEAQLEKSRLLSDRFSAERPKGSFSTLEIQRTEQGDSAMYLCASSLEEGRRGYTFGSGTRLTVV.

The chain carries TRBV28 and TRBJ1-1; possible D gene TRBD1, 6 bases. The germline V and J ends were trimmed by 7 bases and 4 bases, with 19 bases remaining between them. Germline assignment: CDR1 MDHEN and CDR2 SYDVKM. The CDR3 totals 15 residues. As DNA, the CDR3 is TGTGCCAGCAAGTTAGGATACAGGGCTGTCACTGAAGCTTTCTTT. Translation gives CASKLGYRAVTEAFF.

This clone was found a few times. This chain links TRBV7-9 with TRBJ2-3; 10 bases align to TRBD2. The V gene end was trimmed by 6 bases and the J gene end by 4 bases; junction bases not matched to a gene: 7. CDR1 and CDR2 from the germline V gene are SEHNR and FQNEAQ (reference sequence). The CDR3 is made up of 15 amino acids. The CDR3 is CASSILAGGSDTQYF. DNA for the CDR3: TGTGCCAGCAGTATCTTAGCGGGAGGTTCAGATACGCAGTATTTT.

In this sample, this clone turned up a few times. The chain recombines TRBV2 with TRBJ1-2; D remains ambiguous. Germline values: CDR1 SNHLY, CDR2 FYNNEI. The CDR3 sequence is 12 residues long. Trimming stripped 2 bases from V and 5 bases from J, with 6 bases between. The DNA of the CDR3 is TGTGCCAGCAGTGAACAGGAATATGGCTACACCTTC. It codes for CASSEQEYGYTF.

CDR3 loop: CASRGSGRVSYNEQFF. For the CDR3, the DNA is TGTGCCAGCAGGGGTAGCGGGAGGGTTAGCTACAATGAGCAGTTCTTC. The chain uses TRBV2 and TRBJ2-1; TRBD2 agrees at 11 bases. The V segment lost 6 bases and the J segment 3 bases; nucleotides outside the gene matches: 7. CDR3 length equals 16 residues. Germline lookup yields CDR1 SNHLY and CDR2 FYNNEI. Full variable domain (outside the CDR3, taken from reference TRBV2 and TRBJ2-1): EPEVTQTPSHQVTQMGQEVILRCVPISNHLYFYWYRQILGQKVEFLVSFYNNEISEKSEIFDDQFSVERPDGSNFTLKIRSTKLEDSAMYFCASRGSGRVSYNEQFFGPGTRLTVL.

This clone was seen once. V is TRBV10-1 and J is TRBJ2-3; TRBD2 matches 8 bases. The germline V gene encodes CDR1 WNHNN and CDR2 SYGVQD (reference sequence). This CDR3 region has 14 residues. The V and J ends lost 5 bases and 3 bases, in that order; junction bases with no gene match: 4. The CDR3: CASSSGGPTDTQYF. CDR3 DNA: TGCGCCAGCAGTTCGGGAGGGCCGACAGATACGCAGTATTTT.

This chain connects TRBV7-3 to TRBJ2-1, with 9 bases lining up with TRBD2. The V gene's germline CDR1 is SGHTA and CDR2 FQGTGA. With 5 bases clipped from V and 1 base from J, the junction kept 3 bases outside the gene matches. There are 15 residues in the CDR3. In nucleotides, the CDR3 is TGTGCCAGCAGCGGAGCGGGGGGTTCCTACAATGAGCAGTTCTTC. Translated, it gives CASSGAGGSYNEQFF.

This clone was counted only a few times. This chain joins TRBV7-9 and TRBJ1-3; 7 positions agree with TRBD1. After removal of 4 bases from V and 4 bases from J, the junction contained 4 bases not matched to a gene. The CDR3 spans 14 residues. Germline assignment: CDR1 SEHNR and CDR2 FQNEAQ (reference sequence). CDR3 protein: CASSSTGAGNTIYF. The CDR3 DNA is TGTGCCAGCAGCTCAACAGGGGCAGGAAACACCATATATTTT.

This clone showed up just once. The CDR3 protein is CASSMMTSAMTQYF. CDR3 coding DNA: TGTGCCAGTAGTATGATGACTAGCGCGATGACGCAGTATTTT. The genes are TRBV19 and TRBJ2-3; 8 bases are a match to TRBD2. The germline CDR1 and CDR2 sequences are LNHDA and SQIVND (reference sequence). Losses at the gene ends were 3 bases for V and 9 bases for J; bases not matched to a gene: 8. The CDR3 has 14 amino acids.

The chain has TRBV7-8 and TRBJ1-1; no clear D. The V end lost 1 base, the J end lost 2 bases, and 8 bases lay between the germline ends. The CDR3 sequence is 14 residues long. Germline values: CDR1 SGHVS, CDR2 FQNEAQ. CDR3 nucleotides: TGTGCCAGCAGCTTAGTAGCGGCTAACACTGAAGCTTTCTTT. Encoded protein: CASSLVAANTEAFF.

The sample holds one count of this clone. The chain uses TRBV5-1 and TRBJ2-1; TRBD2 aligns across 10 bases. V lost 6 bases, J lost 3 bases, and 9 bases stayed unmatched. The length of the CDR3 is 16 residues. Germline CDR1 reads SGHRS; CDR2 reads YFSETQ. This chain's CDR3 is CASTATSGAGYNEQFF. As DNA, the CDR3 is TGCGCCAGCACCGCAACTAGCGGGGCGGGCTACAATGAGCAGTTCTTC.

The chain is built from TRBV29-1 and TRBJ2-1; 7 positions match TRBD1. The CDR3 length is 14 residues. Germline trimming cut 8 bases from V and 3 bases from J; bases unmatched to any gene: 10. Germline V lookup: CDR1 SQVTM, CDR2 ANQGSEA. The CDR3: CSTRRGQDYNEQFF. The CDR3 coding sequence is TGCAGCACCCGTAGGGGGCAGGACTACAATGAGCAGTTCTTC.